This is a list of T cell receptor beta chains from one sample in a study of T cell repertoires in ileal Crohn's disease. The repertoire was sequenced with immunoSEQ multiplex PCR; TCRdb's copy has only in-frame clones and lacks some. This sample yields about 62,000 clones, of which around nine tenths are seen a single time; about 1.9% belongs to the top ten. Sequenced sample: ileal tissue. Every receptor here comes from an adult with Crohn's disease. CDR3s include the opening cysteine and the closing phenylalanine or tryptophan. Each record gives: V gene, J gene, clone size, D gene, CDR3 protein, CDR3 DNA. A D gene is named only where the DNA matches it firmly. Clone size is shown for a subset of rows, as once, few, many or a class of expanded clone.

V: TRBV4-1; J: TRBJ2-2; size: .; D: TRBD2; CDR3: CASSQEGTSGTGELFF; DNA: TGCGCCAGCAGCCAAGAAGGGACTAGCGGGACCGGGGAGCTGTTTTTT
V: TRBV7-8; J: TRBJ1-2; size: .; D: .; CDR3: CASSKDSWNYGYTF; DNA: TGTGCCAGCAGTAAGGACAGTTGGAACTATGGCTACACCTTC
V: TRBV11-2; J: TRBJ1-2; size: .; D: TRBD1; CDR3: CASSLEGQGAPWYGYTF; DNA: TGTGCCAGCAGCTTAGAGGGGCAGGGGGCGCCGTGGTATGGCTACACCTTC
V: TRBV2; J: TRBJ1-4; size: .; D: TRBD1; CDR3: CASSSGQGTNEKLFF; DNA: TGTGCCAGCAGTTCCGGACAGGGTACTAATGAAAAACTGTTTTTT
V: TRBV6-1; J: TRBJ1-5; size: .; D: .; CDR3: CASSESRNQPQHF; DNA: TGTGCCAGCAGTGAATCCAGGAATCAGCCCCAGCATTTT
V: TRBV5-1; J: TRBJ2-2; size: .; D: .; CDR3: CASSSTNSNTGELFF; DNA: TGCGCCAGCAGCTCGACAAACTCGAACACCGGGGAGCTGTTTTTT
V: TRBV9; J: TRBJ1-1; size: .; D: .; CDR3: CASSVVGRATEAFF; DNA: TGTGCCAGCAGCGTAGTAGGGAGGGCCACTGAAGCTTTCTTT
V: TRBV5-1; J: TRBJ1-2; size: .; D: .; CDR3: CASSLSQYYGYTF; DNA: TGCGCCAGCAGCTTGTCGCAGTACTATGGCTACACCTTC
V: TRBV4-3; J: TRBJ1-2; size: .; D: .; CDR3: CASSQGAGGYGYTF; DNA: TGCGCCAGCAGCCAAGGGGCGGGAGGCTATGGCTACACCTTC
V: TRBV7-2; J: TRBJ2-2; size: .; D: TRBD2; CDR3: CASSLAGGPVAGELFF; DNA: TGTGCCAGCAGCTTAGCGGGAGGGCCCGTGGCCGGGGAGCTGTTTTTT
V: TRBV29-1; J: TRBJ2-4; size: .; D: .; CDR3: CSVEATGPRNIQYF; DNA: TGCAGCGTTGAAGCCACAGGCCCGCGGAACATTCAGTACTTC
V: TRBV7-9; J: TRBJ1-6; size: .; D: TRBD1; CDR3: CASSTGVGALHF; DNA: TGTGCCAGCAGTACAGGGGTTGGGGCCCTCCACTTT
V: TRBV27; J: TRBJ2-3; size: .; D: .; CDR3: CASTTYADSLITDTQYF; DNA: TGTGCCAGCACCACTTACGCCGACTCACTCATCACAGATACGCAGTATTTT
V: TRBV6-1; J: TRBJ1-2; size: few; D: TRBD1; CDR3: CASRGGTGVDGYTF; DNA: TGTGCCAGTAGGGGCGGGACAGGGGTTGATGGCTACACCTTC
V: TRBV28; J: TRBJ1-1; size: .; D: .; CDR3: CASSLLVSGIGNTEAFF; DNA: TGTGCCAGCAGTTTATTGGTTTCCGGTATCGGGAACACTGAAGCTTTCTTT
V: TRBV6-5; J: TRBJ1-2; size: .; D: .; CDR3: CASSMGGSNYGYTF; DNA: TGTGCCAGCAGCATGGGGGGGTCTAACTATGGCTACACCTTC
V: TRBV2; J: TRBJ1-4; size: .; D: .; CDR3: CASSTHRAFANEKLFF; DNA: TGTGCCAGCAGTACTCACAGGGCCTTCGCTAATGAAAAACTGTTTTTT
V: TRBV23-1; J: TRBJ1-2; size: .; D: TRBD1; CDR3: CASSIRQGSYGYTF; DNA: TGCGCCAGCAGCATCAGACAGGGAAGCTATGGCTACACCTTC
V: TRBV27; J: TRBJ1-2; size: .; D: TRBD1; CDR3: CASSLQGVSGYTF; DNA: TGTGCCAGCAGTCTCCAGGGGGTGAGTGGCTACACCTTC
V: TRBV7-2; J: TRBJ1-2; size: .; D: .; CDR3: CASSSPWTANLKLNYGYTF; DNA: TGTGCCAGCAGCTCTCCTTGGACAGCCAACCTTAAACTGAACTATGGCTACACCTTC
V: TRBV10-3; J: TRBJ2-2; size: .; D: .; CDR3: CAILPSRRSQRPETSPGELFF; DNA: TGTGCCATCCTTCCGAGTCGGCGCTCCCAGCGACCCGAAACTTCCCCCGGGGAGCTGTTTTTT
V: TRBV29-1; J: TRBJ1-1; size: .; D: .; CDR3: CSASGHQDNTEAFF; DNA: TGCAGCGCCTCGGGACACCAAGACAACACTGAAGCTTTCTTT
V: TRBV11-2; J: TRBJ2-5; size: .; D: .; CDR3: CASSREGFDQYF; DNA: TGTGCCAGCAGCCGTGAGGGCTTCGACCAGTACTTC
V: TRBV28; J: TRBJ1-4; size: .; D: TRBD1; CDR3: CASSLVTGLYEKLFF; DNA: TGTGCCAGCAGTTTAGTGACAGGGTTGTATGAAAAACTGTTTTTT
V: TRBV7-3; J: TRBJ2-3; size: .; D: TRBD2; CDR3: CASSLGGSYGDTQYF; DNA: TGTGCCAGCAGCTTGGGCGGGAGCTATGGAGATACGCAGTATTTT
V: TRBV7-9; J: TRBJ1-1; size: few; D: .; CDR3: CASSVRNTEAFF; DNA: TGTGCCAGCAGCGTGAGGAACACTGAAGCTTTCTTT
V: TRBV5-1; J: TRBJ2-5; size: .; D: TRBD2; CDR3: CASSLVVGAGNWETQYF; DNA: TGCGCCAGCAGCTTGGTAGTGGGAGCGGGGAACTGGGAGACCCAGTACTTC
V: TRBV5-6; J: TRBJ1-1; size: once; D: TRBD1; CDR3: CASTVLLRQGGTEAFF; DNA: TGTGCCAGCACGGTCTTGCTTCGACAGGGAGGCACTGAAGCTTTCTTT
V: TRBV28; J: TRBJ1-2; size: .; D: .; CDR3: CASETGNYGYTF; DNA: TGTGCCAGCGAGACGGGGAACTATGGCTACACCTTC
V: TRBV5-4; J: TRBJ1-6; size: .; D: TRBD1; CDR3: CASSPLGQGRNSPLHF; DNA: TGTGCCAGCAGCCCCCTTGGACAGGGTCGTAATTCACCCCTCCACTTT
V: TRBV9; J: TRBJ2-7; size: .; D: TRBD1; CDR3: CASSGQGNRGPHEQYF; DNA: TGTGCCAGCAGCGGACAAGGGAACAGGGGCCCCCACGAGCAGTACTTC
V: TRBV7-2; J: TRBJ2-1; size: .; D: .; CDR3: CASSLFFAGRNEQFF; DNA: TGTGCCAGCAGCTTATTCTTCGCGGGACGCAATGAGCAGTTCTTC
V: TRBV6-5; J: TRBJ1-6; size: .; D: TRBD1; CDR3: CASSYIDRAIDSPLHF; DNA: TGTGCCAGCAGTTACATAGACAGGGCCATTGATTCACCCCTCCACTTT
V: TRBV5-6; J: TRBJ1-2; size: .; D: TRBD1; CDR3: CASSSTGFNYGYTF; DNA: TGTGCCAGCAGCTCGACAGGGTTTAACTATGGCTACACCTTC
V: TRBV15; J: TRBJ1-1; size: once; D: .; CDR3: CATSISSMNTEAFF; DNA: TGTGCCACCAGCATATCGAGTATGAACACTGAAGCTTTCTTT
V: TRBV11-3; J: TRBJ2-6; size: .; D: .; CDR3: CASSSRPGANVLTF; DNA: TGTGCCAGCAGCTCCCGTCCCGGGGCCAACGTCCTGACTTTC
V: TRBV6-5; J: TRBJ1-2; size: .; D: .; CDR3: CASSYSIFQKHTF; DNA: TGTGCCAGCAGTTACTCGATTTTCCAGAAACACACCTTC
V: TRBV29-1; J: TRBJ2-5; size: .; D: .; CDR3: CSVGTRAGQETQYF; DNA: TGCAGCGTTGGGACCCGAGCGGGTCAAGAGACCCAGTACTTC
V: TRBV11-3; J: TRBJ2-1; size: .; D: TRBD2; CDR3: CASGGTSGRLSYNEQFF; DNA: TGTGCCTCAGGGGGGACTAGCGGGAGGCTTTCCTACAATGAGCAGTTCTTC
V: TRBV5-8; J: TRBJ1-1; size: few; D: .; CDR3: CASSLIGAHTEAFF; DNA: TGTGCCAGCAGCTTGATTGGGGCTCACACTGAAGCTTTCTTT
V: TRBV7-7; J: TRBJ2-5; size: .; D: .; CDR3: CASSRAPQGGETQYF; DNA: TGTGCTAGCAGCCGGGCCCCTCAGGGGGGAGAGACCCAGTACTTC
V: TRBV5-4; J: TRBJ2-1; size: .; D: TRBD2; CDR3: CASSAPPGLGYNEQFF; DNA: TGTGCCAGCAGCGCCCCGCCGGGACTAGGTTACAATGAGCAGTTCTTC
V: TRBV4-1; J: TRBJ2-3; size: .; D: TRBD1; CDR3: CASSQDRGFSTDTQYF; DNA: TGCGCCAGCAGCCAGGACAGGGGGTTCAGCACAGATACGCAGTATTTT
V: TRBV25-1; J: TRBJ1-1; size: .; D: TRBD1; CDR3: CASGTGERGDTEAFF; DNA: TGTGCCAGCGGAACAGGGGAGAGGGGGGACACTGAAGCTTTCTTT
V: TRBV14; J: TRBJ2-7; size: .; D: .; CDR3: CASSQGGIGALSEQYF; DNA: TGTGCCAGCAGCCAAGGGGGAATAGGGGCCCTCTCCGAGCAGTACTTC
V: TRBV5-6; J: TRBJ2-1; size: .; D: .; CDR3: CASSLALQGFMYEQFF; DNA: TGTGCCAGCAGCTTGGCCCTCCAGGGGTTCATGTATGAGCAGTTCTTC
V: TRBV27; J: TRBJ2-7; size: .; D: .; CDR3: CASSYSGQVYEQYF; DNA: TGTGCCAGCAGTTATTCGGGACAAGTTTACGAGCAGTACTTC
V: TRBV6-6; J: TRBJ2-2; size: .; D: TRBD1; CDR3: CASSATGIRTGELFF; DNA: TGTGCCAGCAGCGCGACAGGGATTCGCACCGGGGAGCTGTTTTTT
V: TRBV19; J: TRBJ1-1; size: .; D: .; CDR3: CASTDRGMNTEAFF; DNA: TGTGCCAGTACCGATCGCGGCATGAACACTGAAGCTTTCTTT